This T cell receptor (beta chain) was sequenced in a study of blood T cells in healthy people across ages (dated by TCRdb to the mid-2010s). As for the study more broadly: In model experiments, template switching captured about one uniquely barcoded TCR beta cDNA molecule for every two T cells. The study measured age-related changes in TCR beta repertoire diversity using deep sequencing normalized with unique cDNA molecular identifiers. The donors were divided into four age groups: young (average approximately 17 years), middle-aged (under 40), aged (about 62) and long-lived (about 80). For two donors (one aged 18 to 30 and one aged 80 or older), the study analyzed two additional independent replicas of 1 million unique cDNA reads from the same blood draw. Findings and caveats that apply to the study as a whole: As age increased, observed TCR beta diversity per million T cells dropped in a roughly linear way, and a significant reduction was already evident by age 40. Compared with the aged group, the long-lived group had more naive CD4+ T cells, fewer expanded clones and increased TCR diversity, suggesting age selection. Since profiling was done on bulk unsorted PBMCs, naive and antigen-experienced compartments could not be conclusively compared. Estimates of total diversity based on one million sequenced T cells were considered lower bounds and underestimates. The percentage of naive T cells measured by flow cytometry correlated strongly with observed TCR beta diversity. Because donor CMV infection status was unknown, age-related changes in expanded clonotypes were potentially confounded.

Systemically healthy Caucasian individuals from Russia, 35 to 50 in total and aged about 6 to 100 years, were included as donors. Each donor gave 9.5 to 10 milliliters of peripheral blood, drawn into EDTA-treated Vacutainer tubes. Ficoll-Paque density-gradient centrifugation was used to isolate PBMCs, with at least 7 million obtained per sample. Trizol reagent was used to extract total RNA from PBMCs, with at least 5.5 micrograms per sample. For every donor, flow cytometry on a PBMC aliquot measured the percentage of naive CD45RAhigh/CD27high T cells. The germline V gene provides CDR1 MDHEN and CDR2 SYDVKM. CDR3 length: 17 amino acids, cysteine to phenylalanine. The sequence is cut down to CDR3 DNA, 51 bases in frame from base 1. Compared with germline, V lacks 7 bases and J lacks 0 bases; bases without a gene match: 11. Comments on this clonotype: The clone's antigen remains unknown. Base qualities are not at hand, and no much larger clone is one base apart.

Libraries were built with 5' RACE. The run used an Illumina HiSeq 2500. A second roughly 7 to 11 cycle PCR used a sample-barcoded 5' primer and a J-beta primer mix. A template-switch 5' adaptor carrying 12 random nucleotides introduced a unique molecular identifier onto each TCR beta cDNA molecule. Each sample yielded at least 3 million CDR3-containing paired-end reads. The Mint cDNA synthesis kit, primed by a TRBC-specific oligonucleotide, was used to synthesize first-strand cDNA from all RNA. After uracil-DNA glycosylase treatment, a first 18-cycle PCR used universal primers M1SS and BC2_uni_R on all cDNA. The authors' analysis ran thus. For normalization, 1 million high-quality reads, each with a distinct molecular identifier, were randomly selected from each sample. Instead of being binned into consensus sequences, reads with shared molecular identifiers were discarded. MiTCR, set to a Q25 quality threshold and the strictest error-elimination algorithm, was used for CDR3 identification, clonotype clustering and error correction. A nonparametric unseen species model with Euler transformation was used to estimate a lower bound on total TCR beta diversity. TCRdb ran its own pipeline on the public reads, namely fastp trimming at Q25 and MiXCR clone calling, and kept in-frame beta chains. Under each unique CDR3 protein, matching rows form one entry showing the most common genes and DNA. The V and J calls shown here were made by TCRdb, not taken from the authors' results. Here the sample has some 940,000 distinct CDR3 sequences; 25% to 30% occur a single time. The ten most abundant clones make up 10% of the sample.

The sample was also linked to a second study, of T cells of mothers and their children. The second source states: Nine systemically healthy Caucasian individuals served as donors, namely three mothers together with their six children. cDNA synthesis consumed the entire amount of extracted RNA, loaded at about 1.5 ug RNA in each 15 ul reaction. In the second PCR, the M1S primer introduced both the sample barcodes and 2-4 random nucleotides. Over 9 million TCR beta CDR3 reads came from each mother, compared with some 3 million reads from each child. Thymic selection shapes the output of TCR recombination in a similar way in related and unrelated pairs, and inherited differences have a minor effect. Normalized repertoire overlap was always slightly but never significantly higher in related than unrelated mother-child pairs. With a sensitivity of approximately 92 clones per million clonotypes, no persistent microchimeric T cell clones were detected. The study used deep NGS to compare TCR beta repertoires of mothers and children, seeking features distinguishing related mother-child pairs from unrelated individuals. Mothers averaged about 40 +/- 4 years of age and children averaged about 10 +/- 4 years. After adapters were ligated using NEBNext reagents, the libraries underwent 100+100 nt paired-end sequencing on an Illumina HiSeq 2000. Mother and child libraries were prepared a month apart and sequenced in separate runs to prevent cross-contamination. For each donor, between about 500,000 and 2,000,000 distinct TCR beta clonotypes were identified. Naive TCR beta clonotypes were estimated from low-frequency clonotypes matched to each donor's FACS-determined naive share, without sorting.

Input material: blood. The sequence is built from TRBV28 and TRBJ2-3, and TRBD2 matches 9 of the central bases. This clonotype was obtained from a woman aged 40 to 50 in good health. The CDR3 region has the sequence CASIWAGGVRSTDTQYF. The sequenced DNA: TGTGCCAGCATCTGGGCGGGGGGGGTAAGAAGCACAGATACGCAGTATTTT.